This T cell receptor beta chain is from a study of T cells after yellow fever vaccination. The CDR3 has 14 residues. Germline V lookup: CDR1 SGHTA, CDR2 FQGNSA. Losses at the gene ends were 6 bases for V and 1 base for J; bases not matched to a gene: 5. Findings and caveats of the study: Post-booster repertoires contained most primary-vaccination clones again (roughly 97% CD4, roughly 90% CD8). CD4 and CD8 compartments shared a small share of clonotypes, likely from convergent recombination. Abundant bulk-population clonotypes could contaminate the FACS-sorted repertoires.

Points on this clonotype: Its antigen is unknown.

Conversion of TCR transcripts into cDNA relied on 5'RACE template switching, which added a universal primer site and UMIs. One entry per CDR3 protein results from TCRdb running MiXCR on the 5' RACE reads. The sample holds fewer than 650,000 distinct CDR3 sequences; 20% to 25% are singletons and the top ten take around 16%. V is TRBV7-2 and J is TRBJ2-7; 8 bases line up with TRBD2. This sample comprised PBMCs, obtained less than 25 days after the first yellow fever vaccination. The TCR originated in a man aged 18 to 30 who received the YFV17D yellow fever vaccine. In DNA form, the CDR3 reads TGTGCCAGCAGGGTGCCGGGGGGGTCCTACGAGCAGTACTTC. It encodes CASRVPGGSYEQYF.